This TCR beta chain was identified during a study of T cell repertoires in cytomegalovirus infection. Across the whole study: Public TCR beta signatures provided an indication of both CMV infection and a matching HLA type.

This clonotype was seen a handful of times. Its antigen is unknown. V lost 0 bases to trimming and J lost 8 bases, with 10 bases between them. Germline lookup yields CDR1 LGHNA and CDR2 YSLEER. This CDR3 spans 13 amino acids. TCRdb re-analysed the reads in MiXCR, keeping a single row per CDR3 protein. The sample includes 250,000 to 300,000 distinct CDR3 sequences, about 20% seen only once; the top ten take roughly a fifth. This receptor was identified in a human donor in good health (CMV status not recorded). Some clones in this sample may be carry-over from other donors' samples. V is TRBV4-3 and J is TRBJ1-2; D is ambiguous. The sample consisted of cultured PBMCs, taken from culture after CMV antigen stimulation. The CDR3 coding sequence is TGCGCCAGCAGCCAAGAAAGGGAGAGCGGCTACACCTTC. Residues: CASSQERESGYTF.